These T cell receptor beta chains were read from a single sample in a study of blood T cell repertoires in COVID-19. Using immunoSEQ multiplex PCR, the repertoire was profiled, and TCRdb retains in-frame clones only, with some absent. Seen here are about 230,000 clones, around 84% observed once, and the top ten hold 2% to 2.5%. Sample: peripheral blood. Every receptor here comes from a man in his forties who had recovered from COVID-19. Each CDR3 is given with its conserved first and last residue. D genes are given only for firm matches.

CDR3 protein: CASSFGTGTGSSPLHF
CDR3 length: 16
D gene: TRBD1
V gene: TRBV5-1

CDR3 protein: CATGQGKQPQHF
CDR3 length: 12
D gene: NA
V gene: TRBV6-6

CDR3 protein: CASSLIPASEQYF
CDR3 length: 13
D gene: NA
V gene: TRBV27

CDR3 protein: CASSQGPWSNEQFF
CDR3 length: 14
D gene: NA
V gene: TRBV14

CDR3 protein: CASSSPWDRGHTGELFF
CDR3 length: 17
D gene: TRBD1
V gene: TRBV7-2

CDR3 protein: CASSPENRVGNTIYF
CDR3 length: 15
D gene: NA
V gene: TRBV18

CDR3 protein: CASSPLAGESTGELFF
CDR3 length: 16
D gene: TRBD2
V gene: TRBV5-5

CDR3 protein: CASSEGSSYNSPLHF
CDR3 length: 15
D gene: NA
V gene: TRBV6-1

CDR3 protein: CASSRPTSAYNEQFF
CDR3 length: 15
D gene: TRBD2
V gene: TRBV5-4

CDR3 protein: CASSQDVLRGGSTEAFF
CDR3 length: 17
D gene: NA
V gene: TRBV3-1/TRBV3-2

CDR3 protein: CASCLDREHEQYF
CDR3 length: 13
D gene: TRBD1
V gene: TRBV6-6

CDR3 protein: CATSDSGLAGGFNEQFF
CDR3 length: 17
D gene: TRBD2
V gene: TRBV24-1

CDR3 protein: CSVAVTERGTQYF
CDR3 length: 13
D gene: NA
V gene: TRBV29-1

CDR3 protein: CATQDRVNQPQHF
CDR3 length: 13
D gene: TRBD1
V gene: TRBV24-1

CDR3 protein: CASSGAGLTKPGNTIYF
CDR3 length: 17
D gene: NA
V gene: TRBV9

CDR3 protein: CATSTIFRGASGELFF
CDR3 length: 16
D gene: NA
V gene: TRBV15

CDR3 protein: CASQIRASGNTIYF
CDR3 length: 14
D gene: NA
V gene: TRBV11-2

CDR3 protein: CASSIITGLRNEQFF
CDR3 length: 15
D gene: NA
V gene: TRBV19

CDR3 protein: CASSPWTGKGETQYF
CDR3 length: 15
D gene: TRBD1
V gene: TRBV7-2

CDR3 protein: CASSLNTEGLFF
CDR3 length: 12
D gene: NA
V gene: TRBV12-3/TRBV12-4

CDR3 protein: CASSSDSYNSPLHF
CDR3 length: 14
D gene: NA
V gene: TRBV4-2

CDR3 protein: CAWRKDSLKYNSPLHF
CDR3 length: 16
D gene: NA
V gene: TRBV30

CDR3 protein: CASDSGTPNTEAFF
CDR3 length: 14
D gene: NA
V gene: TRBV12-5

CDR3 protein: CASSTGFGDYGYTF
CDR3 length: 14
D gene: NA
V gene: TRBV9